Described below is a single TCR beta chain sequence and its context. Its target is not known. This entry belongs to a study of T cell responses to AZD1222 COVID-19 vaccine. Notes on the study in general: At baseline, just a handful of AZD1222 recipients tested seropositive.

Produced via immunoSEQ multiplex PCR; TCRdb's table is partial and in-frame only. The repertoire has 90,000 to 120,000 clones, 87% of them found once; the top ten carry about 4.5%. This specimen consisted of peripheral blood, obtained on day 0 of AZD1222 vaccination. This sequence was found in an adult in good health.

The CDR3 region is CATSRIQVDYGYTF. The DNA for the CDR3 is TGTGCCACCAGCAGGATACAGGTAGACTATGGCTACACCTTC. V and J are TRBV15 and TRBJ1-2; D is perhaps TRBD1 (5 bases). Germline lookup yields CDR1 LNHNV and CDR2 YYDKDF (reference sequence). The CDR3 length is 14 residues. V was clipped by 3 bases and J by 3 bases, with 11 bases between them.